Here is one T cell receptor beta chain with its context. Its antigen is as yet unknown. Germline V gene sequence: CDR1 SNHLY, CDR2 FYNNEI. V dropped 2 bases and J dropped 6; count of bases not matched to a gene: 11. CDR3 size: 17 residues. This sample was included in a study of T cell responses to AZD1222 COVID-19 vaccine. Study-wide results and caveats: A rise in Spike-specific TCR breadth and depth followed two AZD1222 doses. Repertoire sampling occurred only after the peak T cell response.

Libraries were prepared by immunoSEQ multiplex PCR; TCRdb keeps only in-frame clonotypes and omits some of them. The sample shows 120,000 to 150,000 clones, 88% of them seen only once. The chain carries TRBV2 and TRBJ2-2; 8 positions agree with TRBD1. Sequencing was performed on peripheral blood, taken on day 0 of AZD1222 vaccination. This receptor was obtained from an adult in good health. The CDR3 here is CASSERSGRGHAGELFF. Here the CDR3 DNA reads TGTGCCAGCAGTGAAAGGTCCGGCAGGGGGCATGCCGGGGAGCTGTTTTTT.